The 32 T cell receptor beta chains below were found in one sample sequenced in a study of shared clonotypes between healthy human individuals. Clones were read by immunoSEQ multiplex PCR, and TCRdb kept only the in-frame ones, dropping some. This sample has a few million clones, with approximately 95% found just once. Sample: naive CD4+ T cells from PBMCs. Regarding subset: CD45RA+ positively selected. All receptors derive from a man aged 18 to 30 in good health. Some clones in this sample may be carry-over from other donors' samples.

V usage is TRBV4-3 and J usage is TRBJ2-7; 8 bases fit TRBD1. Germline CDR1 is LGHNA and CDR2 is YSLEER. This CDR3 comprises 15 residues. The V gene end was trimmed by 1 base and the J gene end by 4 bases; junction bases not matched to a gene: 6. The CDR3 nucleotides read TGCGCCAGCAGCCAAGTAGCAGGGGGCCGGTACGAGCAGTACTTC. Protein sequence: CASSQVAGGRYEQYF.

CDR3 in DNA: TGTGCCAGCAGTTCAATCCCGGGACAGGGTATGGACGAGCAGTACTTC. Translation gives CASSSIPGQGMDEQYF. The chain has TRBV28 and TRBJ2-7, with TRBD1 matching over 9 bases. This CDR3 has 16 residues. J gave up 5 bases and V 4 bases, and 12 bases lay outside the gene matches. Germline V lookup: CDR1 MDHEN, CDR2 SYDVKM.

The chain couples TRBV5-1 to TRBJ2-6; 7 nucleotides match TRBD2. Losses at the gene ends were 4 bases for V and 0 bases for J; bases not matched to a gene: 10. Germline V gene sequence: CDR1 SGHRS, CDR2 YFSETQ. The CDR3 contains 18 residues. The DNA of the CDR3 is TGCGCCAGCAGCCTTATTGTAGCGGGTCCCTCTGGGGCCAACGTCCTGACTTTC. Amino acids: CASSLIVAGPSGANVLTF. Looking up the rest from reference TRBV5-1 and TRBJ2-6 gives the full variable domain: KAGVTQTPRYLIKTRGQQVTLSCSPISGHRSVSWYQQTPGQGLQFLFEYFSETQRNKGNFPGRFSGRQFSNSRSEMNVSTLELGDSALYLCASSLIVAGPSGANVLTFGAGSRLTVL.

The V gene is TRBV9, the J gene TRBJ1-2, with TRBD1 as a possible D gene (6 bases). The CDR3 is made up of 14 amino acids. The germline V gene has CDR1 SGDLS and CDR2 YYNGEE. Between the trimmed V and J ends, which lost 4 bases and 7 bases, there was a span of 17 bases. The CDR3 DNA is TGTGCCAGCAGCCCTTCAGGACAGACTCTTGGCTACACCTTC. Amino acids: CASSPSGQTLGYTF.

This clone was seen a single time. V gene TRBV29-1 combines with J gene TRBJ2-1, with 10 bases matching TRBD2. CDR1 and CDR2 (germline): SQVTM, ANQGSEA. The CDR3 runs to 13 residues. The V and J ends lost 6 bases and 15 bases, in that order; junction bases with no gene match: 14. CDR3 DNA sequence: TGCAGCGTCGGGGGGACTAGCGCCACCTGGGTGTTCTTC. Protein sequence: CSVGGTSATWVFF.

This chain links TRBV7-8 with TRBJ1-4, with TRBD1 matching over 9 bases. CDR1 is SGHVS and CDR2 is FQNEAQ in the germline V gene. V shed 5 bases, J shed 2 bases, and the junction held 6 bases outside the gene matches. The CDR3 extends over 16 amino acids. In DNA form, the CDR3 reads TGTGCCAGCAGCCCAGGGACAGGGCTGACTAATGAAAAACTGTTTTTT. It specifies CASSPGTGLTNEKLFF.

The chain is built from TRBV28 and TRBJ1-2, with D unresolved. Per germline, CDR1 MDHEN and CDR2 SYDVKM. Trimming took off 3 bases at V and 4 bases at J, with 21 bases between the two ends. CDR3 size: 17 residues. CDR3 coding DNA: TGTGCCAGCAGTTTGCCCCCTTGGAGGGATTTGAGCTATGGCTACACCTTC. Encoded protein: CASSLPPWRDLSYGYTF.

V usage is TRBV7-8 and J usage is TRBJ2-2; TRBD2 matches 7 bases. CDR1 is SGHVS, CDR2 FQNEAQ, per germline. The CDR3 has 16 amino acids. The V gene end was trimmed by 4 bases and the J gene end by 3 bases; junction bases not matched to a gene: 8. CDR3 protein: CASSSLSGGYTGELFF. The CDR3 DNA reads as TGTGCCAGCAGCTCCCTATCGGGGGGATACACCGGGGAGCTGTTTTTT.

CDR3 protein: CASSKSGQGTGELFF. CDR3 coding DNA: TGTGCCAGCAGCAAATCGGGACAGGGCACCGGGGAGCTGTTTTTT. The chain recombines TRBV7-9 with TRBJ2-2, with 9 bases matching TRBD1. The CDR3 spans 15 residues. Germline CDR1 SEHNR, CDR2 FQNEAQ (reference sequence). V dropped 5 bases and J dropped 4; count of bases not matched to a gene: 5.

This clone was counted once. The rearrangement uses TRBV4-1 and TRBJ2-6; maybe TRBD1 (6 bases). From germline, CDR1 is MGHRA and CDR2 YSYEKL. The V end lost 0 bases, the J end lost 0 bases, and 15 bases lay between the germline ends. The CDR3 extends over 19 amino acids. CDR3 coding DNA: TGCGCCAGCAGCCAAGATCCCACAGGGCCCTACTCTGGGGCCAACGTCCTGACTTTC. This codes for CASSQDPTGPYSGANVLTF.

The chain uses TRBV2 and TRBJ2-2; a possible D gene is TRBD1 (6 bases). The CDR3 consists of 13 residues. Per germline, CDR1 SNHLY and CDR2 FYNNEI. V was shortened by 5 bases and J by 3 bases, with 7 bases between the two germline ends. For the CDR3, the DNA is TGTGCCAGCAGTACAGGGTACACCGGGGAGCTGTTTTTT. Translating it yields CASSTGYTGELFF.

The sample holds a few counts of this clone. Additional DNA sequences in this sample encode the identical CDR3. The J gene is TRBJ1-2, the V gene TRBV25-1; the D is unclear. Germline-derived CDR1 and CDR2 are MGHDK and SYGVNS. The CDR3 covers 11 residues. V gave up 3 bases and J gave up 1 base, with 0 bases separating them. This CDR3 is CASSDNYGYTF. The CDR3 region has the DNA TGTGCCAGCAGTGATAACTATGGCTACACCTTC.

This sequence joins TRBV5-1 and TRBJ2-5; D remains ambiguous. Trimming removed 4 bases at V and 5 bases at J, with 12 bases between. Germline-derived CDR1 and CDR2 are SGHRS and YFSETQ. The CDR3 runs to 13 residues. The CDR3 spells CASSRGVGETQYF. In nucleotides, the CDR3 is TGCGCCAGCAGCCGAGGTGTCGGGGAGACCCAGTACTTC.

V usage is TRBV7-9 and J usage is TRBJ2-1; D not resolved. The V gene's germline CDR1 is SEHNR and CDR2 FQNEAQ (reference sequence). Trimming removed 5 bases at V and 8 bases at J, with 13 bases between. This CDR3 comprises 13 residues. DNA of the CDR3: TGTGCCAGCAGCCAAAGGATAGTAGATGAGCAGTTCTTC. Protein product: CASSQRIVDEQFF.

To note about this clone: Other DNA sequences in the same sample also yield this CDR3. The V gene is TRBV5-1, the J gene TRBJ2-3; TRBD2 might be the D (7 bases). Germline loops: CDR1 SGHRS, CDR2 YFSETQ. The CDR3 loop spans 15 amino acids. V lost 0 bases, J lost 4 bases, and 12 bases lay in between. CDR3 amino acids: CASSLGRGGADTQYF. CDR3 DNA sequence: TGCGCCAGCAGCTTGGGAAGGGGGGGCGCAGATACGCAGTATTTT.

Details on this clone: The junction departs from germline at one end; a sequencing error may be responsible. The CDR3 DNA sequence: TGTGCCAGTAGTACGGGAGCGGGGTCTGTGCACTTC. Residues: CASSTGAGSVHF. V usage is TRBV19 and J usage is TRBJ2-7; 7 positions match TRBD2. The CDR3 consists of 12 residues. CDR1 and CDR2 (germline): LNHDA, SQIVND (reference sequence).

A word on this clone: The sample contains more than one DNA sequence encoding this CDR3. The V call is TRBV6-5, the J call TRBJ2-1; 10 bases are shared with TRBD1. CDR3 length: 14 residues. V lost 6 bases and J lost 7; bases outside the gene matches: 6. The germline CDR1 and CDR2 sequences are MNHEY and SVGAGI. CDR3 in amino acids: CASRRGQGGNEQFF. DNA for the CDR3: TGTGCCAGCAGGAGAGGACAGGGGGGGAATGAGCAGTTCTTC.

The chain combines TRBV28 with TRBJ2-1, with D perhaps assigned TRBD1 or TRBD2 (5 bases each). Trimming stripped 2 bases from V and 9 bases from J, with 17 bases between. Germline V gene sequence: CDR1 MDHEN, CDR2 SYDVKM. CDR3 length equals 15 residues. In DNA form, the CDR3 reads TGTGCCAGCAGTTTAACGCCCGGGGCTGTTACTGAGCAGTTCTTC. It is translated as CASSLTPGAVTEQFF.

The V and J genes are TRBV5-5 and TRBJ1-1; D unclear. V gave up 5 bases and J gave up 4 bases, with 15 bases separating them. This CDR3 is 14 amino acids long. The germline V gene has CDR1 SGHKS and CDR2 YYEKEE (reference sequence). CDR3 coding DNA: TGTGCCAGCAGACCAACCATGGCGGGCACTGAAGCTTTCTTT. Amino acid sequence: CASRPTMAGTEAFF. The entire variable domain, with the rest obtained from reference TRBV5-5 and TRBJ1-1, is as follows: DAGVTQSPTHLIKTRGQQVTLRCSPISGHKSVSWYQQVLGQGPQFIFQYYEKEERGRGNFPDRFSARQFPNYSSELNVNALLLGDSALYLCASRPTMAGTEAFFGQGTRLTVV.

The chain couples TRBV7-3 to TRBJ1-2; 9 bases line up with TRBD1. This CDR3 has 14 amino acids. CDR1 is SGHTA, CDR2 FQGTGA, per germline. V gave up 5 bases and J gave up 7 bases; unmatched junction bases: 8. The CDR3 is CASSLGTGLGGYTF. Written as DNA, the CDR3 is TGTGCCAGCAGCCTGGGGACAGGGTTAGGTGGCTACACCTTC.

CDR3: CASSTTGGIDTQYF. CDR3 nucleotide sequence: TGTGCCAGCAGTACGACAGGGGGCATCGATACGCAGTATTTT. This sequence joins TRBV28 and TRBJ2-3, with 10 bases identical to TRBD1. CDR3 length: 14 amino acids. CDR1 and CDR2 from the germline V gene are MDHEN and SYDVKM. V was pared by 5 bases and J by 6 bases, with 5 bases of the junction left unmatched.

The rearrangement joins TRBV15 to TRBJ2-7; D is unresolved. The V gene's germline CDR1 is LNHNV and CDR2 YYDKDF (reference sequence). The CDR3 spans 13 residues. Trimming left V 7 bases short and J 6 bases short, with 16 bases between. The chain's CDR3 is CATTSSLLREQYF. The CDR3 nucleotides read TGTGCCACCACCTCATCCTTACTTCGCGAGCAGTACTTC.

The genes are TRBV5-1 and TRBJ1-4; D is uncertain. The CDR3 runs 15 residues. Looked up from germline, CDR1 is SGHRS and CDR2 is YFSETQ. The V end was cut by 4 bases, the J end by 4 bases, with 14 bases between. The DNA of the CDR3 is TGCGCCAGCAGCACCTCCAAGGGAGTTAATGAAAAACTGTTTTTT. Translation gives CASSTSKGVNEKLFF.

The rearrangement links TRBV28 to TRBJ1-2, with D possibly TRBD1 on 6 matching bases. Per germline, CDR1 MDHEN and CDR2 SYDVKM. Trimming took 8 bases from V and 4 from J, leaving 14 bases between them. The CDR3 totals 13 residues. The CDR3 sequence: CASRPTGPYGYTF. The DNA for the CDR3 is TGTGCCAGCCGACCGACAGGACCCTATGGCTACACCTTC.

This clone was detected only once. This sample includes further DNA sequences coding for the same CDR3. The chain has TRBV19 and TRBJ1-2; no reliable D call. The V gene lost 2 bases and the J gene lost 8 bases, with 9 bases spanning the gap. The CDR3 runs 12 residues. The germline V gene encodes CDR1 LNHDA and CDR2 SQIVND (reference sequence). The CDR3 here is CASSISGNGYTF. In DNA, the CDR3 is TGTGCCAGTAGTATATCCGGGAACGGCTACACCTTC.

The chain carries TRBV27 and TRBJ2-7, with 8 bases that match TRBD1. In germline, CDR1 is MNHEY, CDR2 SMNVEV (reference sequence). With 5 bases clipped from V and 2 bases from J, the junction kept 8 bases outside the gene matches. The CDR3 spans 15 residues. DNA for the CDR3: TGTGCCAGCAGTGCCCGGACAGGGCGAACCTACGAGCAGTACTTC. As protein: CASSARTGRTYEQYF.

V gene TRBV2 combines with J gene TRBJ2-1, with a tentative D call TRBD2 (5 bases). The CDR3 sequence is 13 residues long. V lost 2 bases to trimming and J lost 9 bases, with 11 bases between them. Germline CDR1 is SNHLY and CDR2 is FYNNEI. The chain's CDR3 is CASSEWLGGEQFF. The CDR3 DNA sequence: TGTGCCAGCAGTGAATGGCTAGGAGGTGAGCAGTTCTTC. Supplemented by reference TRBV2 and TRBJ2-1, the full variable domain reads EPEVTQTPSHQVTQMGQEVILRCVPISNHLYFYWYRQILGQKVEFLVSFYNNEISEKSEIFDDQFSVERPDGSNFTLKIRSTKLEDSAMYFCASSEWLGGEQFFGPGTRLTVL.

The rearrangement links TRBV30 to TRBJ2-7, with a tentative D call TRBD1 (6 bases). The CDR3 has 11 residues. Germline assignment: CDR1 GTSNPN and CDR2 SVGIG (reference sequence). V lost 4 bases and J lost 6, with 10 bases in between. CDR3 protein: CAWIQGREQYF. In nucleotides, the CDR3 is TGTGCCTGGATTCAGGGGCGCGAGCAGTACTTC.

The chain uses TRBV5-8 and TRBJ1-4, with D perhaps TRBD1 (5 bases). There are 15 residues in the CDR3. The germline V gene has CDR1 SGHTS and CDR2 YDEGEE. V lost 4 bases to trimming and J lost 7 bases, with 17 bases between them. The CDR3, as DNA: TGTGCCAGCAGCAACCGCAGGGTGAACAGTGAAAAACTGTTTTTT. Its translation: CASSNRRVNSEKLFF.

This chain connects TRBV6-1 to TRBJ2-5; D may be TRBD1 (6 bases). Germline values: CDR1 MNHNS, CDR2 SASEGT. The V and J ends lost 7 bases and 6 bases respectively, with 12 bases between them. The CDR3 is 12 amino acids. The CDR3 protein is CASKRDIQTQYF. CDR3 sequence (DNA): TGTGCCAGCAAAAGGGACATCCAGACCCAGTACTTC.

The gene calls are TRBV19 and TRBJ2-2, with D maybe TRBD2 (6 bases). The CDR3 covers 15 residues. Trimming removed 5 bases from V and 1 base from J, with 11 bases in between. Germline V gene lookup returns CDR1 LNHDA and CDR2 SQIVND (reference sequence). CDR3 residues: CASSPLAMNTGELFF. The DNA for the CDR3 is TGTGCCAGTAGTCCCCTAGCGATGAACACCGGGGAGCTGTTTTTT.

The rearrangement joins TRBV6-4 to TRBJ2-1; the D is unclear. The CDR3 is 15 residues long. Trimming pared 3 bases from V and 0 bases from J, leaving 9 bases between. Germline V lookup: CDR1 MRHNA, CDR2 SNTAGT. CDR3 in DNA: TGTGCCAGCAGTGAGGCGTTTAGCTCCTACAATGAGCAGTTCTTC. Translated: CASSEAFSSYNEQFF.